The 19 T cell receptor beta chains below all came from one sample that was sequenced in a study of radiotherapy plus CTLA-4 blockade in lung cancer. Profiled with immunoSEQ multiplex PCR; TCRdb holds only in-frame clones, not every one. The data show 90,000 or so clones, 80% to 90% seen once. The input for sequencing was peripheral blood, taken from a patient treated with radiotherapy plus ipilimumab. The source is a human donor with non-small cell lung cancer who had stable disease on radiotherapy plus ipilimumab.

The chain recombines TRBV7-9 with TRBJ2-7; tentatively, D is TRBD1 (6 bases). Trimming pared 1 base from V and 4 bases from J, leaving 14 bases between. The CDR3 is 15 amino acids. The germline V gene has CDR1 SEHNR and CDR2 FQNEAQ (reference sequence). The CDR3 DNA follows: TGTGCCAGCAGCTTAGGTCCGACAGGTGATTACGAGCAGTACTTC. Its translation: CASSLGPTGDYEQYF.

V gene TRBV6-1 combines with J gene TRBJ2-1, with D possibly being TRBD2 (7 bases). Germline-derived CDR1 and CDR2 are MNHNS and SASEGT. This CDR3 has 15 residues. The ends were cut back, 6 bases at V and 6 bases at J, with 18 bases in the middle. In DNA form, the CDR3 reads TGTGCCAGCAGGGCCAGCGGGAAGGGGGGCAATGAGCAGTTCTTC. Translating it yields CASRASGKGGNEQFF.

V is TRBV21-1 and J is TRBJ1-5. TRBV21-1 is flagged as a pseudogene. This CDR3 is built from 14 residues. The CDR3 DNA follows: TGTGCCAGCACCCCGGGGCGGAGCAATCAGCCCCAGCATTTT. It encodes CASTPGRSNQPQHF.

Written as DNA, the CDR3 is TGTGCCAGCAGCTCAATCACAGGCAAGCAGTACTTC. It encodes CASSSITGKQYF. This chain uses TRBV7-9 with TRBJ2-5; tentatively, D is TRBD1 (5 bases). The CDR3 runs 12 residues. The germline gives CDR1 SEHNR, CDR2 FQNEAQ (reference sequence). Trimming removed 4 bases at V and 11 bases at J, with 14 bases between.

The chain carries TRBV11-2 and TRBJ2-5, with D perhaps matching TRBD2 (6 bases). V lost 5 bases and J lost 5, with 15 bases in between. The CDR3 has 14 amino acids. Germline V lookup: CDR1 SGHAT, CDR2 FQNNGV. This CDR3 is CASSQDPRGETQYF. CDR3 coding DNA: TGTGCCAGCAGCCAGGACCCCCGGGGGGAGACCCAGTACTTC.

This clone came up once. This chain links TRBV5-1 with TRBJ2-3, with D uncertain. The CDR3 spans 15 residues. Trimming took off 0 bases at V and 1 base at J, with 9 bases between the two ends. The germline V gene has CDR1 SGHRS and CDR2 YFSETQ. As DNA, the CDR3 is TGCGCCAGCAGCTTGGAATCTACCCGCACAGATACGCAGTATTTT. This gives the protein CASSLESTRTDTQYF.

This chain joins TRBV19 and TRBJ2-2, with D possibly being TRBD2 (6 bases). CDR3 length: 17 residues. Trimming left V 7 bases short and J 4 bases short, with 22 bases between. CDR1 and CDR2 from the germline V gene are LNHDA and SQIVND (reference sequence). DNA of the CDR3: TGTGCCAGTAACCTAGGCCGGGACTTACGCGGCACCGGGGAGCTGTTTTTT. This translates into CASNLGRDLRGTGELFF.

J is TRBJ2-2 and V is TRBV9, with TRBD1 as a possible D gene (7 bases). V was shortened by 4 bases and J by 8 bases, with 15 bases between the two germline ends. Germline CDR1 is SGDLS and CDR2 is YYNGEE. The CDR3 runs 14 residues. CDR3 DNA: TGTGCCAGCAGCCCCGTCAGGGGGAGGGGGGAGCTGTTTTTT. Protein product: CASSPVRGRGELFF.

This rearrangement joins TRBV28 to TRBJ2-3; tentative D call: TRBD2 (5 bases). This CDR3 spans 18 amino acids. Germline V gene lookup returns CDR1 MDHEN and CDR2 SYDVKM. The ends were cut back, 5 bases at V and 5 bases at J, with 26 bases in the middle. CDR3 loop: CASSKLVIKAPTVDTQYF. The DNA for the CDR3 is TGTGCCAGCAGTAAACTAGTGATTAAAGCCCCGACGGTAGATACGCAGTATTTT. The whole variable domain, remainder taken from reference TRBV28 and TRBJ2-3, is DVKVTQSSRYLVKRTGEKVFLECVQDMDHENMFWYRQDPGLGLRLIYFSYDVKMKEKGDIPEGYSVSREKKERFSLILESASTNQTSMYLCASSKLVIKAPTVDTQYFGPGTRLTVL.

The chain uses TRBV7-2 and TRBJ1-6, with unresolved D. V was cut by 5 bases and J by 11 bases, with 22 bases left in between. The V gene's germline CDR1 is SGHTA and CDR2 FQGNSA. The CDR3 runs to 16 residues. CDR3 protein: CASSPRPQPIQAPLHF. The CDR3, as DNA: TGTGCCAGCAGCCCAAGGCCCCAACCAATTCAGGCACCCCTCCACTTT. The variable domain in full, with the rest retrieved from reference TRBV7-2 and TRBJ1-6, is GAGVSQSPSNKVTEKGKDVELRCDPISGHTALYWYRQSLGQGLEFLIYFQGNSAPDKSGLPSDRFSAERTGGSVSTLTIQRTQQEDSAVYLCASSPRPQPIQAPLHFGNGTRLTVT.

The V call is TRBV6-1, the J call TRBJ1-2; TRBD1 aligns across 11 bases. CDR3 length: 18 residues. Germline CDR1 MNHNS, CDR2 SASEGT. V was pared by 3 bases and J by 0 bases, with 9 bases of the junction left unmatched. For the CDR3, the DNA is TGTGCCAGCAGTGATGGGGGACAGGGGGTTTCGGCTAACTATGGCTACACCTTC. Amino acid sequence: CASSDGGQGVSANYGYTF.

This rearrangement joins TRBV11-2 to TRBJ1-1; 9 bases are shared with TRBD1. V lost 5 bases to trimming and J lost 0 bases; unmatched junction nucleotides: 10. The CDR3 length is 17 residues. Germline CDR1 is SGHAT and CDR2 is FQNNGV. The CDR3: CASSGIGTGHMNTEAFF. The CDR3 nucleotides are TGTGCCAGCAGCGGGATCGGGACAGGGCACATGAACACTGAAGCTTTCTTT.

V usage is TRBV5-5 and J usage is TRBJ2-2; D not resolved. The CDR3 sequence is 14 residues long. Trimming cost V 4 bases and J 6 bases, with 13 bases left between them. Germline loops: CDR1 SGHKS, CDR2 YYEKEE (reference sequence). This chain's CDR3 is CASSPPLTAGELFF. CDR3 nucleotide sequence: TGTGCCAGCAGCCCCCCCCTGACTGCCGGGGAGCTGTTTTTT. The full variable domain, in which reference TRBV5-5 and TRBJ2-2 provide the parts outside the CDR3, is DAGVTQSPTHLIKTRGQQVTLRCSPISGHKSVSWYQQVLGQGPQFIFQYYEKEERGRGNFPDRFSARQFPNYSSELNVNALLLGDSALYLCASSPPLTAGELFFGEGSRLTVL.

The chain employs TRBV11-3 and TRBJ2-3; D perhaps matches TRBD2 (5 bases). From germline, CDR1 is SGHNT and CDR2 YENEEA. The CDR3 is 12 residues long. V was clipped by 5 bases and J by 14 bases, with 17 bases between them. The CDR3 DNA reads as TGTGCCAGCAGCGCCCACTCCGCCGGGGTGTATTTT. This encodes CASSAHSAGVYF.

The rearrangement uses TRBV18 and TRBJ2-7, with D hard to call. The CDR3 covers 14 residues. V lost 4 bases to trimming and J lost 2 bases, with 12 bases between them. Per the germline V gene, CDR1 is KGHSH and CDR2 is LQKENI. This CDR3 is CASSQWVGPYEQYF. CDR3 DNA sequence: TGTGCCAGCTCACAGTGGGTAGGCCCCTACGAGCAGTACTTC.

The chain combines TRBV5-1 with TRBJ2-1; 10 positions match TRBD2. The CDR3 has 14 amino acids. Losses at the gene ends were 8 bases for V and 2 bases for J; bases not matched to a gene: 4. Looked up from germline, CDR1 is SGHRS and CDR2 is YFSETQ. This CDR3 is CASERGGPYNEQFF. In nucleotides, the CDR3 is TGCGCCAGTGAGCGGGGGGGCCCCTACAATGAGCAGTTCTTC.

The CDR3 reads CATSGLAQETQYF. DNA of the CDR3: TGCGCCACCTCAGGACTAGCGCAAGAGACCCAGTACTTC. This sequence joins TRBV5-1 and TRBJ2-5, with 9 positions matching TRBD2. The V gene's germline CDR1 is SGHRS and CDR2 YFSETQ. Germline trimming cut 9 bases from V and 2 bases from J; bases unmatched to any gene: 5. The CDR3 runs to 13 residues.

The chain employs TRBV25-1 and TRBJ2-5; TRBD1 or TRBD2 may be the D gene (6 bases each). Germline V lookup: CDR1 MGHDK, CDR2 SYGVNS. Between the trimmed V and J ends, which lost 2 bases and 1 base, there was a span of 11 bases. This CDR3 is 15 amino acids long. In nucleotides, the CDR3 is TGTGCCAGCAGTGAACCCAGGGGAGGCCAAGAGACCCAGTACTTC. It yields the protein CASSEPRGGQETQYF.

V usage is TRBV6-4 and J usage is TRBJ1-6; the D is unclear. The germline V and J ends were trimmed by 0 bases and 8 bases, with 5 bases remaining between them. This CDR3 contains 13 residues. CDR1 and CDR2 from the germline V gene are MRHNA and SNTAGT. CDR3 DNA: TGTGCCAGCAGTGACTCCGGAGATTCACCCCTCCACTTT. Amino acids: CASSDSGDSPLHF.